This entry lists 3 T cell receptor beta chains sequenced from one sample in a study of long-term antiretroviral therapy in people with HIV. Version v3.0 of the immunoSEQ assay ran at survey level. Clones were sequenced by immunoSEQ multiplex PCR, and TCRdb holds only the in-frame ones, with some missing. The sample has about 40,000 clones, 86% seen once. The sequences come from unsorted PBMCs, collected 0.1 years before starting antiretroviral therapy. The receptor set was obtained from a woman aged 50 to 60 with HIV.

The genes are TRBV7-9 and TRBJ2-1, with a weak D call TRBD2 (5 bases). The CDR3 is 17 residues long. Trimming removed 5 bases from V and 0 bases from J, with 17 bases in between. Germline-derived CDR1 and CDR2 are SEHNR and FQNEAQ (reference sequence). CDR3 sequence (DNA): TGTGCCAGCAGCCCACCCACCCGGACTGGCTCCTACAATGAGCAGTTCTTC. Translating it yields CASSPPTRTGSYNEQFF.

The chain uses TRBV27 and TRBJ2-7; D may be TRBD2 (6 bases). CDR1 is MNHEY, CDR2 SMNVEV, per germline (reference sequence). The CDR3 has 12 amino acids. Trimming cost V 3 bases and J 3 bases, with 6 bases left between them. In DNA, the CDR3 is TGTGCCAGCAGTTTCGGGGGCTACGAGCAGTACTTC. Translated: CASSFGGYEQYF.

This CDR3 reads CASSRTSGGSEQFF. The CDR3 DNA reads TGTGCCAGCAGCAGGACTAGCGGGGGCAGTGAGCAGTTCTTC. V is TRBV2 and J is TRBJ2-1; 13 nucleotides align to TRBD2. The V gene end was trimmed by 6 bases and the J gene end by 9 bases; junction bases not matched to a gene: 5. Per the germline V gene, CDR1 is SNHLY and CDR2 is FYNNEI. The CDR3 totals 14 residues. Complete variable domain (other parts from reference TRBV2 and TRBJ2-1): EPEVTQTPSHQVTQMGQEVILRCVPISNHLYFYWYRQILGQKVEFLVSFYNNEISEKSEIFDDQFSVERPDGSNFTLKIRSTKLEDSAMYFCASSRTSGGSEQFFGPGTRLTVL.